A selection of T cell receptor beta chains follows, all from one sample in a study of CD8+ T cells in alopecia areata. Only in-frame clones appear in the TCRdb table, and some are missing; sequencing was by immunoSEQ multiplex PCR. The table records 50,000 to 70,000 clones, about 40% of them present only once. Sequencing used NKG2D-low CD8+ T cells sorted from blood. These receptors were obtained from a human donor with alopecia areata. The CDR3 runs from the conserved cysteine through the conserved F or W. A D gene is named only where the DNA matches it firmly. Not all rows give a size; the values are once, few, many and, for expanded clones, a class.

J | size | V | D | DNA | CDR3
TRBJ1-5 | few | TRBV27 | - | TGTGCCAGCAGTTTAGCAGGGGGCAATCAGCCCCAGCATTTT | CASSLAGGNQPQHF
TRBJ2-7 | - | TRBV6-6 | - | TGTGCCAGCTCCCGGACAGCGCAGTACGAGCAGTACTTC | CASSRTAQYEQYF
TRBJ2-1 | - | TRBV9 | - | TGTGCCAGCAGCGTAGACGGAAGCGGGCTGTTCTTC | CASSVDGSGLFF
TRBJ2-1 | few | TRBV27 | TRBD2 | TGTGCCAGCAGTCTAGCGGGGCCCTCCCCGAGGGCCAATGAGCAGTTCTTC | CASSLAGPSPRANEQFF
TRBJ2-7 | - | TRBV27 | - | TGTGCCAGCAGTCCCCTATCTGATCACGAGCAGTACTTC | CASSPLSDHEQYF
TRBJ1-3 | medium-sized | TRBV4-3 | TRBD1 | TGCGCCAGCAGCCAAGATATAATAGTTGGGACAGGCCTATACTCTGGAAACACCATATATTTT | CASSQDIIVGTGLYSGNTIYF
TRBJ2-1 | - | TRBV4-3 | TRBD1 | TGCGCCAGCAGCCATGACCGGGACAGGGGGACGAATGAGCAGTTCTTC | CASSHDRDRGTNEQFF
TRBJ1-2 | - | TRBV29-1 | - | TGCAGCGTTGAAGGGAGACTGGGGGGAGGTAGCTATGGCTACACCTTC | CSVEGRLGGGSYGYTF
TRBJ2-7 | - | TRBV21-1 | - | TGTGCCAGCAGCAAAGGTGGGAGCTTAGGGGAAGAGCAGTACTTC | CASSKGGSLGEEQYF
TRBJ1-6 | few | TRBV19 | - | TGTGCCAGTAGTATAAGAATCGGCAACTATAATTCACCCCTCCACTTT | CASSIRIGNYNSPLHF
TRBJ2-7 | - | TRBV7-8 | - | TGTGCCAGCAGCTTAGGTCAGGGGTGGGCCGAGCAGTACTTC | CASSLGQGWAEQYF
TRBJ2-1 | - | TRBV11-2 | TRBD1 | TGTGCCAGCAGCTTTCCGGGACAGTACAATGAGCAGTTCTTC | CASSFPGQYNEQFF
TRBJ2-7 | - | TRBV6-5 | TRBD1 | TGTGCCAGCAGTGGCAGGGGGCGGGAGCAGTACTTC | CASSGRGREQYF
TRBJ2-3 | - | TRBV29-1 | TRBD2 | TGCAGCGTGTTAGCGGGAGGCACCACAGATACGCAGTATTTT | CSVLAGGTTDTQYF
TRBJ2-5 | - | TRBV7-9 | - | TGTGCCAGCAGCTTAGTTGGTGGAAAAGAGACCCAGTACTTC | CASSLVGGKETQYF
TRBJ2-3 | - | TRBV4-3 | TRBD1 | TGCGCCAGCAGCCAAGCGGTGGGACAGGGGGAGTATGGGGATACGCAGTATTTT | CASSQAVGQGEYGDTQYF
TRBJ1-1 | - | TRBV9 | - | TGTGCCAGCAGCGTAGGAGACAGCCCGAACACTGAAGCTTTCTTT | CASSVGDSPNTEAFF
TRBJ2-7 | few | TRBV4-1 | - | TGCGCCAGCAGCCAAGGGTCAACCTCCTACGAGCAGTACTTC | CASSQGSTSYEQYF
TRBJ2-1 | - | TRBV4-1 | - | TGCGCCAGCAGCCAAGGGGCCCTGCTGGATGAGCAGTTCTTC | CASSQGALLDEQFF
TRBJ2-2 | - | TRBV5-4 | - | TGTGCCAGCAGCTTCGCAGACTTCGGGGAGCTGTTTTTT | CASSFADFGELFF
TRBJ2-3 | - | TRBV5-1 | TRBD2 | TGCGCCAGCAAGGAGCGGGAGTTCACAGATACGCAGTATTTT | CASKEREFTDTQYF
TRBJ1-1 | - | TRBV4-3 | TRBD1 | TGCGCCAGCAGCCAAACTCTTCTGGAGGGGGCCTCTGAAGCTTTCTTT | CASSQTLLEGASEAFF
TRBJ1-2 | once | TRBV5-1 | - | TGCGCCAGCGAGGGAAAAGGGGACGGCTACACCTTC | CASEGKGDGYTF
TRBJ1-1 | few | TRBV23-1 | - | TGCGCCAGCAGTCAATCGAGGTATCGGGGGAGGGGAACTGAAGCTTTCTTT | CASSQSRYRGRGTEAFF
TRBJ2-1 | few | TRBV29-1 | TRBD2 | TGCAGCGTTCGGGCGGGGGGTATGAATGAGCAGTTCTTC | CSVRAGGMNEQFF
TRBJ2-7 | - | TRBV4-3 | - | TGCGCCAGCAGCCAAGAGACAGGACCCTCCTACGAGCAGTACTTC | CASSQETGPSYEQYF
TRBJ2-7 | few | TRBV29-1 | - | TGCAGCGTTGAAGAGGGGACACGTTCCTACGAGCAGTACTTC | CSVEEGTRSYEQYF
TRBJ2-5 | - | TRBV7-9 | TRBD2 | TGTGCCAGCAGCTTAGAACTAGCGGCTCAAGAGACCCAGTACTTC | CASSLELAAQETQYF
TRBJ1-3 | many | TRBV28 | - | TGTGCCAGCAGCCAGGGGTACTCCGGAAACACCATATATTTT | CASSQGYSGNTIYF
TRBJ2-5 | - | TRBV29-1 | - | TGCAGCGTTCGTCTAGGCGGAGAGACCCAGTACTTC | CSVRLGGETQYF
TRBJ2-1 | few | TRBV15 | - | TGTGCCACCAGCAGAGTGATTAGCGGCGCCTACAATGAGCAGTTCTTC | CATSRVISGAYNEQFF
TRBJ2-7 | - | TRBV2 | - | TGTGCCAGCAGTGGGTCACACGAGCAGTACTTC | CASSGSHEQYF
TRBJ1-6 | - | TRBV4-3 | TRBD1 | TGCGCCAGCAGCCAAGCCTCGACAGGGTCTGACTCACCCCTCCACTTT | CASSQASTGSDSPLHF
TRBJ2-7 | - | TRBV27 | TRBD1 | TGTGCCAGCAGTTTGGGGACAGGGGCCTACGAGCAGTACTTC | CASSLGTGAYEQYF
TRBJ2-7 | - | TRBV7-2 | - | TGTGCCAGCAGCCTCGGGACGTCAACCTCCTACGAGCAGTACTTC | CASSLGTSTSYEQYF
TRBJ2-1 | - | TRBV11-2 | - | TGTGCCAGCAGCCGATACAATGAGCAGTTCTTC | CASSRYNEQFF
TRBJ1-2 | few | TRBV23-1 | - | TGCGCCAGCAGTCACCCGCGGCCCAGGACAGCTAACTATGGCTACACCTTC | CASSHPRPRTANYGYTF
TRBJ1-2 | few | TRBV29-1 | - | TGCAGCGTTGTTTGGGGGAACTATGGCTACACCTTC | CSVVWGNYGYTF
TRBJ2-1 | few | TRBV7-9 | - | TGTGCCAGCAGCGGAAGAAGCTCCTACAATGAGCAGTTCTTC | CASSGRSSYNEQFF
TRBJ2-2 | few | TRBV6-4 | - | TGTGCCAGCAGTGACTCAGAAGGGGCCGGGGAGCTGTTTTTT | CASSDSEGAGELFF
TRBJ2-5 | - | TRBV15 | - | TGTGCCACCAGCAGTGGGGGCGCGGAGACCCAGTACTTC | CATSSGGAETQYF
TRBJ1-1 | few | TRBV19 | - | TGTGCCAGTAGTCCCCCACAGGGTGACAGCACTGAAGCTTTCTTT | CASSPPQGDSTEAFF
TRBJ2-4 | few | TRBV11-2 | TRBD2 | TGTGCCAGCAGCTTGGGCTCTGGCGGGGGTTCCCTAGCCAAAAACATTCAGTACTTC | CASSLGSGGGSLAKNIQYF
TRBJ2-7 | - | TRBV2 | - | TGTGCCAGCAGTCCAGGTTCCGTCCACGAGCAGTACTTC | CASSPGSVHEQYF
TRBJ2-7 | - | TRBV29-1 | - | TGCAGCGTGGGCGGTCAGGCCTTCGAGCAGTACTTC | CSVGGQAFEQYF
TRBJ2-1 | - | TRBV30 | TRBD2 | TGTGCCTGGAGTAGCGGGAGGGCCTATGAGCAGTTCTTC | CAWSSGRAYEQFF
TRBJ1-1 | - | TRBV5-1 | TRBD1 | TGCGCCAGCAGCCCCGGGACAGGGTTGGAAGCTTTCTTT | CASSPGTGLEAFF
TRBJ1-2 | few | TRBV29-1 | TRBD1 | TGCAGCGTTCGGACAGGGGGGAACTATGGCTACACCTTC | CSVRTGGNYGYTF
TRBJ2-1 | - | TRBV13 | - | TGTGCCAGCAGCCCGGAGGGCTCCTACAATGAGCAGTTCTTC | CASSPEGSYNEQFF
TRBJ2-7 | - | TRBV5-1 | - | TGCGCCAGCAGCTTTCACGCCCTCCCAGAAGGACCCGAGCAGTACTTC | CASSFHALPEGPEQYF
TRBJ2-7 | few | TRBV7-9 | - | TGTGCCAGCAGCAACCGGAGGTCCTACGAGCAGTACTTC | CASSNRRSYEQYF
TRBJ2-1 | few | TRBV19 | - | TGTGCCAGTAGTATAGACCTATCTCCCCGGCAGTTCTTC | CASSIDLSPRQFF
TRBJ2-7 | - | TRBV25-1 | - | TGTGCCAGCAGTTTTCAGACCGCGACAGGCTCCTACGAGCAGTACTTC | CASSFQTATGSYEQYF
TRBJ1-2 | - | TRBV29-1 | - | TGCAGCGCTCTGACGGTATATGGCTACACCTTC | CSALTVYGYTF
TRBJ1-2 | - | TRBV4-1 | TRBD1 | TGCGCCAGCAGCCAAGTTCTCCAGGGGGCTGAGTTCTATGGCTACACCTTC | CASSQVLQGAEFYGYTF